A single sample gave rise to the 15 T cell receptor beta chains below, sequenced in a study of beta chain features in type 1 diabetes. General observations from the study: TCRB CDR3 length was moderately but significantly reduced in all four CD4+ subsets of Type 1 diabetes patients.

These receptors' antigens are unknown. Every isolated RNA sample was fully reverse transcribed, so sequencing captured expressed TCRB transcripts. Data came from immunoSEQ multiplex PCR; TCRdb stores just in-frame clones and leaves some out. The data hold 600,000 or so clones, with under 15% observed a single time. The sample comprised naive CD4+ T cells from blood. All receptors derive from a young man with type 1 diabetes.

This clone was seen a handful of times. The DNA for the CDR3 is TGTGCCAGCAGCCCCCGGGGGTTCTCTGGAAACACCATATATTTT. Encoded protein: CASSPRGFSGNTIYF. The chain is built from TRBV7-2 and TRBJ1-3, with D possibly TRBD1 on 5 matching bases. Trimming pared 5 bases from V and 0 bases from J, leaving 11 bases between. Germline CDR1 is SGHTA and CDR2 is FQGNSA. The CDR3 covers 15 residues.

The chain carries TRBV18 and TRBJ1-1; 8 bases align to TRBD1. The CDR3 is made up of 13 amino acids. V lost 6 bases to trimming and J lost 5 bases; unmatched junction nucleotides: 5. Germline-derived CDR1 and CDR2 are KGHSH and LQKENI. Here the CDR3 reads CASSPDRATEAFF. For the CDR3, the DNA is TGTGCCAGCTCGCCGGACAGGGCTACTGAAGCTTTCTTT. The variable domain in full, with the rest retrieved from reference TRBV18 and TRBJ1-1, is NAGVMQNPRHLVRRRGQEARLRCSPMKGHSHVYWYRQLPEEGLKFMVYLQKENIIDESGMPKERFSAEFPKEGPSILRIQQVVRGDSAAYFCASSPDRATEAFFGQGTRLTVV.

This chain connects TRBV5-1 to TRBJ1-2, with unresolved D. V lost 0 bases and J 0 bases, leaving 6 bases between the germline ends. The CDR3 has 14 residues. Germline values: CDR1 SGHRS, CDR2 YFSETQ. CDR3 sequence: CASSLAQSNYGYTF. The DNA for the CDR3 is TGCGCCAGCAGCTTGGCCCAGTCTAACTATGGCTACACCTTC. The entire variable domain, with the rest obtained from reference TRBV5-1 and TRBJ1-2, is as follows: KAGVTQTPRYLIKTRGQQVTLSCSPISGHRSVSWYQQTPGQGLQFLFEYFSETQRNKGNFPGRFSGRQFSNSRSEMNVSTLELGDSALYLCASSLAQSNYGYTFGSGTRLTVV.

This clone was recorded a few times. The chain joins TRBV23-1 to TRBJ2-1; D not resolved. TRBV23-1 falls under the ORF class, with uncertain function. V lost 3 bases and J 7 bases, leaving 16 bases between the germline ends. The CDR3 totals 15 residues. The CDR3: CASSQVKVESNEQFF. In nucleotides, the CDR3 is TGCGCCAGCAGTCAGGTAAAGGTCGAGTCAAATGAGCAGTTCTTC.

The rearrangement links TRBV18 to TRBJ2-1; TRBD1 might be the D (6 bases). The CDR3 is made up of 13 amino acids. The ends were cut back, 0 bases at V and 7 bases at J, with 7 bases in the middle. In germline, CDR1 is KGHSH, CDR2 LQKENI. For the CDR3, the DNA is TGTGCCAGCTCACCACCAGGGGGTAATGAGCAGTTCTTC. Protein sequence: CASSPPGGNEQFF. Drawing the rest from reference TRBV18 and TRBJ2-1, the complete variable domain is NAGVMQNPRHLVRRRGQEARLRCSPMKGHSHVYWYRQLPEEGLKFMVYLQKENIIDESGMPKERFSAEFPKEGPSILRIQQVVRGDSAAYFCASSPPGGNEQFFGPGTRLTVL.

The V and J genes are TRBV27 and TRBJ1-2; D gene uncertain. Germline values: CDR1 MNHEY, CDR2 SMNVEV (reference sequence). V was trimmed by 4 bases and J by 5 bases, leaving 20 bases between them. The CDR3 is made up of 16 amino acids. The DNA of the CDR3 is TGTGCCAGCAGTTCTACCCGCCGACCCGTTCGATATGGCTACACCTTC. Amino acid sequence: CASSSTRRPVRYGYTF.

This clone was counted only a few times. The rearrangement joins TRBV5-6 to TRBJ2-1, with TRBD1 matching over 9 bases. CDR3 length: 15 amino acids. CDR1 is SGHDT and CDR2 is YYEEEE in the germline V gene. Germline trimming cut 5 bases from V and 6 bases from J; bases unmatched to any gene: 9. The CDR3 here is CASRPRDRVFNEQFF. The CDR3 region has the DNA TGTGCCAGCAGACCCCGGGACAGGGTATTCAATGAGCAGTTCTTC.

This clone has only a few counts. J is TRBJ1-2 and V is TRBV2, with a weak D call TRBD1 (5 bases). V lost 4 bases and J 3 bases, leaving 12 bases between the germline ends. The germline V gene encodes CDR1 SNHLY and CDR2 FYNNEI. The CDR3 has 14 amino acids. The CDR3 region has the DNA TGTGCCAGCAGTGTCCTCCGGGACGACTATGGCTACACCTTC. It translates to CASSVLRDDYGYTF.

This chain connects TRBV2 to TRBJ2-7; 11 positions agree with TRBD1. The CDR3 spans 15 residues. The germline gives CDR1 SNHLY, CDR2 FYNNEI. V was clipped by 6 bases and J by 5 bases; unmatched bases: 9. The CDR3 DNA reads TGTGCCAGCAGACCTACCGGGACAGGGGGGCACGAGCAGTACTTC. Amino acid sequence: CASRPTGTGGHEQYF.

The rearrangement links TRBV5-1 to TRBJ2-5; D is perhaps TRBD1 (5 bases). Germline V gene lookup returns CDR1 SGHRS and CDR2 YFSETQ. Trimming cost V 4 bases and J 2 bases, with 15 bases left between them. The CDR3 has 15 residues. The chain's CDR3 is CASSPALDRQETQYF. The DNA for the CDR3 is TGCGCCAGCAGCCCCGCCCTAGACAGACAAGAGACCCAGTACTTC.

The table lists this clone with a few counts. The genes are TRBV7-2 and TRBJ2-7; 9 nucleotides agree with TRBD2. The CDR3 loop spans 16 amino acids. Trimming removed 11 bases from V and 4 bases from J; junction bases left unmatched: 18. Germline V lookup: CDR1 SGHTA, CDR2 FQGNSA. The DNA of the CDR3 is TGTGCCTCCCAGCAAAGAGCGGGGGGCAGTGGGTACGAGCAGTACTTC. It specifies CASQQRAGGSGYEQYF.

The chain employs TRBV6-6 and TRBJ2-5, with D uncertain. Germline CDR1 and CDR2: MNHNY and SVGAGI (reference sequence). This CDR3 is 13 amino acids long. Trimming removed 10 bases from V and 2 bases from J, with 14 bases in between. The CDR3 sequence is CAIRRGLQETQYF. The CDR3 coding sequence is TGTGCCATTCGACGAGGCCTTCAAGAGACCCAGTACTTC.

The V and J genes are TRBV29-1 and TRBJ2-5; a weak D match, TRBD2 (7 bases). Trimming shortened V by 6 bases and J by 0 bases, and 14 bases separated the two germline ends. This CDR3 has 14 residues. Germline assignment: CDR1 SQVTM and CDR2 ANQGSEA. CDR3 DNA: TGCAGCGTGGGGGGGGCAGACTACCAAGAGACCCAGTACTTC. Translating gives CSVGGADYQETQYF.

This clone was seen a handful of times. The chain recombines TRBV19 with TRBJ1-6, with 7 bases identical to TRBD1. V lost 11 bases and J lost 9; bases outside the gene matches: 13. Germline-derived CDR1 and CDR2 are LNHDA and SQIVND (reference sequence). The CDR3 loop spans 14 amino acids. The DNA for the CDR3 is TGTGCCGCCTCTGGGGGACAGTTGACTTCACCCCTCCACTTT. It encodes CAASGGQLTSPLHF.

This sequence joins TRBV7-3 and TRBJ2-4; D might be TRBD2 (6 bases). V lost 0 bases and J 0 bases, leaving 6 bases between the germline ends. Germline V lookup: CDR1 SGHTA, CDR2 FQGTGA. CDR3 length: 15 residues. Written as DNA, the CDR3 is TGTGCCAGCAGCTTAACGGGACTAGCCAAAAACATTCAGTACTTC. Translated: CASSLTGLAKNIQYF.